This is a list of T cell receptor beta chains from one sample in a study of blood T cells in healthy people across ages. TCRdb reanalysed the 5' RACE reads using MiXCR and keeps one entry per CDR3 protein. The sample lists roughly 1,500,000 distinct CDR3 sequences, approximately 32% occurring once. The specimen sequenced was blood. These receptors were collected from a woman aged 25 to 39 in good health. Each CDR3 is given with its conserved first and last residue. A D gene is named only where the DNA matches it firmly. Where a row states a size, it is once, few, many or the class of an expanded clone; other rows omit it.

- TRBJ2-5 TRBV24-1 TRBD1 CATSVRDREVQETQYF TGTGCCACCAGTGTTCGGGACAGGGAAGTACAAGAGACCCAGTACTTC
few TRBJ2-6 TRBV27 - CASSLLGTGANVLTF TGTGCCAGCAGTTTACTCGGGACTGGGGCCAACGTCCTGACTTTC
- TRBJ2-1 TRBV28 - CASSLLGGVNEQFF TGTGCCAGCAGTTTACTAGGAGGAGTCAATGAGCAGTTCTTC
few TRBJ2-1 TRBV5-6 - CASSLALVYEQFF TGTGCCAGCAGCTTGGCACTAGTCTATGAGCAGTTCTTC
few TRBJ2-7 TRBV29-1 - CSVEDHRGSSYEQYF TGCAGCGTTGAAGATCATCGCGGTAGCTCCTACGAGCAGTACTTC
- TRBJ2-5 TRBV5-1 TRBD2 CASRASGVRETQYF TGCGCCAGCAGGGCCAGCGGGGTCAGGGAGACCCAGTACTTC
few TRBJ2-7 TRBV4-2 TRBD1 CASSPRENRGSSYEQYF TGTGCCAGCAGCCCCAGAGAGAACAGGGGGTCCTCCTACGAGCAGTACTTC
- TRBJ2-1 TRBV15 - CATSRDLGGYHNEQFF TGTGCCACCAGCAGAGATCTGGGGGGCTATCACAATGAGCAGTTCTTC
- TRBJ2-1 TRBV11-2 TRBD1 CASSPDRGREGSYNEQFF TGTGCCAGCAGCCCGGACAGGGGGCGGGAGGGCTCCTACAATGAGCAGTTCTTC
few TRBJ2-3 TRBV15 TRBD2 CAALAGVPSTDTQYF TGTGCCGCCCTAGCGGGAGTACCTAGCACAGATACGCAGTATTTT
- TRBJ2-3 TRBV4-2 - CASSRGGGSQADTQYF TGTGCCAGCAGCCGTGGAGGGGGCAGTCAAGCAGATACGCAGTATTTT
- TRBJ1-1 TRBV3-1 TRBD1 CASSTRTGGSTEAFF TGTGCCAGCAGCACGAGGACAGGGGGGAGCACTGAAGCTTTCTTT
- TRBJ2-2 TRBV7-9 TRBD2 CASSLTGTSVSTGELFF TGTGCCAGCAGCTTAACCGGGACTAGCGTGTCTACCGGGGAGCTGTTTTTT
few TRBJ2-7 TRBV5-5 - CASSLFQGPYEQYF TGTGCCAGCAGCTTGTTCCAGGGGCCCTACGAGCAGTACTTC
- TRBJ1-2 TRBV7-9 - CASSPETGITNYGYTF TGTGCCAGCAGCCCAGAGACAGGAATTACTAACTATGGCTACACCTTC
few TRBJ2-1 TRBV5-1 - CASSFLASYNEQFF TGCGCCAGCAGCTTTCTGGCGTCCTACAATGAGCAGTTCTTC
few TRBJ2-7 TRBV20-1 - CSATAPYRAHEQYF TGCAGTGCCACGGCCCCTTACAGGGCCCACGAGCAGTACTTC
many TRBJ2-1 TRBV13 TRBD1 CASRLRGGQGIHNEQFF TGTGCCAGCAGACTTCGGGGCGGACAGGGGATACACAATGAGCAGTTCTTC
- TRBJ1-2 TRBV6-1 - CASRPAGRPYGYTF TGTGCCAGCAGACCCGCAGGGAGGCCCTATGGCTACACCTTC
- TRBJ2-7 TRBV2 TRBD1 CASSDIPGQYSYEQYF TGTGCCAGCAGTGATATCCCGGGACAGTACTCCTACGAGCAGTACTTC
- TRBJ1-2 TRBV5-1 TRBD1 CASSTGTELYGYTF TGCGCCAGCAGTACCGGGACAGAACTATATGGCTACACCTTC